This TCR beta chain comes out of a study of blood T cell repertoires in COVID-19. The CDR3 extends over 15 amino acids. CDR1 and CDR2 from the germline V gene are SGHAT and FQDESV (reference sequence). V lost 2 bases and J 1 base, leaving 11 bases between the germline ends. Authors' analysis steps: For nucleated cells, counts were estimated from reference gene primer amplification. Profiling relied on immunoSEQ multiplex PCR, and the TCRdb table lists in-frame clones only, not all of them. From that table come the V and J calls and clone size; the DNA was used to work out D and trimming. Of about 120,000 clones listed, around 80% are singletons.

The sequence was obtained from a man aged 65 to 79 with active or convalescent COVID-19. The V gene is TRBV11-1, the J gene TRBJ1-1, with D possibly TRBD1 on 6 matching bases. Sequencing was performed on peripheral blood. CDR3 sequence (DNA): TGTGCCAGCAGCTTAAGGGGGGGGGAGAACACTGAAGCTTTCTTT. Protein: CASSLRGGENTEAFF. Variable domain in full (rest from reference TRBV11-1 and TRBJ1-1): EAEVAQSPRYKITEKSQAVAFWCDPISGHATLYWYRQILGQGPELLVQFQDESVVDDSQLPKDRFSAERLKGVDSTLKIQPAELGDSAMYLCASSLRGGENTEAFFGQGTRLTVV.